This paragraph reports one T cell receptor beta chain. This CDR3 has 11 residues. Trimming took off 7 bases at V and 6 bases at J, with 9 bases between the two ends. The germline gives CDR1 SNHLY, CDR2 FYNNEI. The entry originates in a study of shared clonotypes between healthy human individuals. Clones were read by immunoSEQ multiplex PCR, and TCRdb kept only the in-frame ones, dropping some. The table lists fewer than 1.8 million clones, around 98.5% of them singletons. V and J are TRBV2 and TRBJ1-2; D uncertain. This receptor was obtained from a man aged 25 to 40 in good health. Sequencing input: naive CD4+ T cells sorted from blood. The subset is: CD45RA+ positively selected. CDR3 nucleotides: TGTGCCAGCACCCAGAGGGATGGCTACACCTTC. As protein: CASTQRDGYTF.